The next 21 T cell receptor beta chains were all read from a single sample in a study of blood T cell repertoires in COVID-19. This table comes from immunoSEQ multiplex PCR, and its TCRdb copy is limited to in-frame clones, with some not included. The table lists about 210,000 clones, around 84% of them singletons. The material sequenced was peripheral blood. The receptors shown here come from a woman older than 75 with COVID-19, enrolled during active disease.

This chain uses TRBV6-5 with TRBJ1-5, with D perhaps matching TRBD1 (5 bases). Germline V gives CDR1 MNHEY, CDR2 SVGAGI. This CDR3 has 14 residues. V lost 1 base, J lost 4 bases, and 8 bases lay in between. This CDR3 reads CASSYFQGNQPQHF. The CDR3 DNA is TGTGCCAGCAGTTACTTCCAGGGTAATCAGCCCCAGCATTTT.

The gene calls are TRBV19 and TRBJ2-5; 8 bases map to TRBD2. Germline V CDR1 and CDR2: LNHDA, SQIVND (reference sequence). The length of the CDR3 is 15 residues. Losses at the gene ends were 5 bases for V and 4 bases for J; bases not matched to a gene: 9. The CDR3 coding sequence is TGTGCCAGTAGTTTTAATCGGGGGGGCCCAGAGACCCAGTACTTC. It codes for CASSFNRGGPETQYF.

The chain employs TRBV18 and TRBJ1-4, with TRBD1 matching over 9 bases. This CDR3 has 15 residues. Germline V lookup: CDR1 KGHSH, CDR2 LQKENI. V trimming: 1 base; J trimming: 6 bases; junction bases outside the gene matches: 3. The CDR3 DNA follows: TGTGCCAGCTCACCACGGGGACAGGGAGATGAAAAACTGTTTTTT. This encodes CASSPRGQGDEKLFF. The entire variable domain, with the rest obtained from reference TRBV18 and TRBJ1-4, is as follows: NAGVMQNPRHLVRRRGQEARLRCSPMKGHSHVYWYRQLPEEGLKFMVYLQKENIIDESGMPKERFSAEFPKEGPSILRIQQVVRGDSAAYFCASSPRGQGDEKLFFGSGTQLSVL.

This chain connects TRBV5-1 to TRBJ1-4; D is unresolved. Germline lookup yields CDR1 SGHRS and CDR2 YFSETQ. Trimming took 1 base from V and 0 from J, leaving 4 bases between them. CDR3 size: 14 residues. The CDR3 bases are TGCGCCAGCAGCTTGACTACAACTAATGAAAAACTGTTTTTT. Translated: CASSLTTTNEKLFF.

The chain has TRBV15 and TRBJ1-2; tentatively, D is TRBD1 (5 bases). With 3 bases removed from V and 2 bases from J, the gap between germline ends came to 7 bases. CDR1 and CDR2 (germline): LNHNV, YYDKDF (reference sequence). The CDR3 has 13 residues. Here the CDR3 DNA reads TGTGCCACCAGCAGGGGGGGAAACTATGGCTACACCTTC. As protein: CATSRGGNYGYTF.

The CDR3 DNA reads as TGTGCCAGCAGTTTAGACAGCTACAATGAGCAGTTCTTC. It is translated as CASSLDSYNEQFF. This chain uses TRBV12-3 or TRBV12-4 with TRBJ2-1; no firm D call. The V and J ends lost 1 base and 3 bases respectively, with 4 bases between them. This CDR3 region has 13 residues.

CDR3 nucleotide sequence: TGTGCCAGCAGCTTGTGGCAGGGCTCGGATAATTCACCCCTCCACTTT. This encodes CASSLWQGSDNSPLHF. J is TRBJ1-6 and V is TRBV5-6; D might be TRBD1 (5 bases). There are 16 residues in the CDR3. Germline V gives CDR1 SGHDT, CDR2 YYEEEE. Trimming removed 1 base at V and 5 bases at J, with 13 bases between.

The chain carries TRBV3-1 (or the pseudogene TRBV3-2) and TRBJ1-5; possibly TRBD1 for D (5 bases). Germline-derived CDR1 and CDR2 are LGHDT and YNNKEL (reference sequence). V lost 1 base and J 1 base, leaving 8 bases between the germline ends. CDR3 length equals 15 residues. CDR3: CASSQGTQSNQPQHF. The CDR3, as DNA: TGTGCCAGCAGCCAAGGGACACAAAGCAATCAGCCCCAGCATTTT.

This clone was detected only a few times. The chain employs TRBV6-6 and TRBJ2-1; 9 nucleotides match TRBD2. CDR1 is MNHNY, CDR2 SVGAGI, per germline (reference sequence). The V and J ends lost 10 bases and 7 bases, in that order; junction bases with no gene match: 8. The CDR3 runs 13 residues. DNA of the CDR3: TGTGCCACGCGGGAGGGGGGGAGGAATGAGCAGTTCTTC. Protein product: CATREGGRNEQFF.

This clone showed up just once. The V gene is TRBV5-1, the J gene TRBJ2-3, with 7 bases lining up with TRBD1. The J segment lost 2 bases and the V segment lost 4 bases, leaving 7 bases of the junction unmatched. The CDR3 has 15 amino acids. Looked up from germline, CDR1 is SGHRS and CDR2 is YFSETQ. The CDR3 spells CASSTGTAFTDTQYF. In nucleotides, the CDR3 is TGCGCCAGCAGCACCGGGACAGCTTTCACAGATACGCAGTATTTT.

The genes are TRBV28 and TRBJ1-6, with a tentative D call TRBD1 (5 bases). V lost 1 base to trimming and J lost 9 bases, with 16 bases between them. Germline assignment: CDR1 MDHEN and CDR2 SYDVKM. The CDR3 contains 16 residues. CDR3 residues: CASSLFRAPTGSPLHF. CDR3 in DNA: TGTGCCAGCAGTTTATTCCGGGCCCCTACAGGTTCACCCCTCCACTTT. Combining the CDR3 with reference TRBV28 and TRBJ1-6 gives the whole variable domain DVKVTQSSRYLVKRTGEKVFLECVQDMDHENMFWYRQDPGLGLRLIYFSYDVKMKEKGDIPEGYSVSREKKERFSLILESASTNQTSMYLCASSLFRAPTGSPLHFGNGTRLTVT.

CDR3 nucleotide sequence: TGTGCCAGCTCAGGGACAGGGGCGAAGCTTTACAATGAGCAGTTCTTC. It is translated as CASSGTGAKLYNEQFF. The V call is TRBV18, the J call TRBJ2-1; the match to TRBD1 covers 10 bases. The length of the CDR3 is 16 residues. J gave up 4 bases and V 5 bases, and 8 bases lay outside the gene matches. The germline gives CDR1 KGHSH, CDR2 LQKENI.

The V call is TRBV6-1, the J call TRBJ1-5; a possible D gene is TRBD1 (6 bases). V shed 5 bases and J shed 7 bases, with 18 bases lying between them. The CDR3 loop spans 15 amino acids. Germline CDR1 MNHNS, CDR2 SASEGT. CDR3 amino acids: CASSPAQGVRQPQHF. CDR3 bases: TGTGCCAGCAGTCCAGCACAGGGCGTCAGGCAGCCCCAGCATTTT.

The V call is TRBV30, the J call TRBJ2-7, with 8 positions matching TRBD1. CDR3 size: 16 residues. Trimming took 3 bases from V and 0 from J; bases not matched to a gene: 10. In germline, CDR1 is GTSNPN, CDR2 SVGIG (reference sequence). CDR3: CAWRGKMGQDSYEQYF. CDR3 DNA sequence: TGTGCCTGGAGGGGCAAAATGGGACAGGACTCCTACGAGCAGTACTTC. Full variable domain (missing parts from reference TRBV30 and TRBJ2-7): SQTIHQWPATLVQPVGSPLSLECTVEGTSNPNLYWYRQAAGRGLQLLFYSVGIGQISSEVPQNLSASRPQDRQFILSSKKLLLSDSGFYLCAWRGKMGQDSYEQYFGPGTRLTVT.

The CDR3: CASNQGGQPQHF. The CDR3 DNA is TGTGCCAGTAACCAGGGTGGCCAGCCCCAGCATTTT. The rearrangement joins TRBV19 to TRBJ1-5; TRBD1 might be the D (5 bases). The V end was cut by 7 bases, the J end by 7 bases, with 11 bases between. CDR1 LNHDA and CDR2 SQIVND come from the germline V gene (reference sequence). CDR3 length: 12 residues.

This chain uses TRBV28 with TRBJ1-1, with D possibly being TRBD1 (5 bases). Germline V lookup: CDR1 MDHEN, CDR2 SYDVKM. The CDR3 spans 15 residues. Deletions cut 5 bases from V and 0 bases from J, with 13 bases between. This CDR3 is CASSGHRPMNTEAFF. Here the CDR3 DNA reads TGTGCCAGCAGTGGGCACAGGCCTATGAACACTGAAGCTTTCTTT.

The chain recombines TRBV3-1 (or the pseudogene TRBV3-2) with TRBJ1-2, with D hard to call. V was clipped by 1 base and J by 5 bases, with 8 bases between them. The germline V gene encodes CDR1 LGHDT and CDR2 YNNKEL (reference sequence). The CDR3 runs 13 residues. The CDR3, as DNA: TGTGCCAGCAGCCAAGGGAGGGAGTATGGCTACACCTTC. It is translated as CASSQGREYGYTF.

The chain links TRBV10-2 to TRBJ1-2; D remains unclear. The CDR3 is 13 amino acids. The V gene lost 3 bases and the J gene lost 4 bases, with 9 bases spanning the gap. Per the germline V gene, CDR1 is WSHSY and CDR2 is SAAADI. As DNA, the CDR3 is TGCGCCAGCAGTGAACTCCGAGCCTATGGCTACACCTTC. Protein product: CASSELRAYGYTF.

This chain connects TRBV5-8 to TRBJ1-4; TRBD1 matches 8 bases. Losses at the gene ends were 2 bases for V and 5 bases for J; bases not matched to a gene: 8. The CDR3 is 16 residues long. Germline V lookup: CDR1 SGHTS, CDR2 YDEGEE. The CDR3 reads CASSLPMTGVNEKLFF. The CDR3 DNA reads TGTGCCAGCAGCTTACCAATGACAGGGGTAAATGAAAAACTGTTTTTT.

The chain couples TRBV29-1 to TRBJ1-6; 12 positions match TRBD1. CDR3 length: 14 amino acids. Germline V gives CDR1 SQVTM, CDR2 ANQGSEA. V shed 5 bases and J 7 bases; nucleotides not matched to a gene: 3. The CDR3 loop is CSVPGQGANSPLHF. The CDR3 coding sequence is TGCAGCGTTCCGGGACAGGGGGCAAATTCACCCCTCCACTTT.

This clone was seen just once. This sequence joins TRBV5-6 and TRBJ2-5; TRBD1 aligns across 10 bases. Germline values: CDR1 SGHDT, CDR2 YYEEEE. The CDR3 is made up of 16 amino acids. Trimming cost V 4 bases and J 3 bases; bases outside gene matches: 9. Here the CDR3 DNA reads TGTGCCAGCAGCCCCGGGACAGGGGAGTATGAAGAGACCCAGTACTTC. Encoded protein: CASSPGTGEYEETQYF.